One and the same sample provided the 18 T cell receptor beta chains below, sequenced in a study of blood T cell repertoires in COVID-19. The table came from immunoSEQ multiplex PCR; TCRdb's copy has only in-frame clones and leaves some out. The sample includes roughly 160,000 clones, more than 75% of them seen just once. The sample comprised peripheral blood. These receptors were obtained from a man in his late teens or twenties with COVID-19, enrolled during active disease.

This sequence joins TRBV5-6 and TRBJ1-1; D ambiguous. This CDR3 comprises 13 residues. V gave up 4 bases and J gave up 1 base, with 8 bases separating them. Germline values: CDR1 SGHDT, CDR2 YYEEEE. The CDR3 nucleotides read TGTGCCAGCAGCCCCATTCCGAACACTGAAGCTTTCTTT. Its translation is CASSPIPNTEAFF.

The genes are TRBV9 and TRBJ2-2; 7 positions agree with TRBD2. The CDR3 runs to 15 residues. Germline trimming cut 4 bases from V and 4 bases from J; bases unmatched to any gene: 7. Germline V gives CDR1 SGDLS, CDR2 YYNGEE. CDR3: CASSLSGFSTGELFF. The DNA for the CDR3 is TGTGCCAGCAGCCTTAGCGGGTTCAGCACCGGGGAGCTGTTTTTT.

This chain joins TRBV2 and TRBJ1-5; maybe TRBD1 (5 bases). The V end lost 4 bases, the J end lost 0 bases, and 7 bases lay between the germline ends. The CDR3 covers 14 residues. The germline V gene encodes CDR1 SNHLY and CDR2 FYNNEI. The CDR3 is CASSAGVSNQPQHF. The DNA of the CDR3 is TGTGCCAGCAGTGCGGGGGTTAGCAATCAGCCCCAGCATTTT.

The chain joins TRBV14 to TRBJ2-5; D gene uncertain. The CDR3 consists of 14 residues. The V end lost 1 base, the J end lost 4 bases, and 10 bases lay between the germline ends. CDR1 SGHDN and CDR2 FVKESK come from the germline V gene. DNA for the CDR3: TGTGCCAGCAGCCAAGCCTTCCTAGGAGAGACCCAGTACTTC. Its translation: CASSQAFLGETQYF.

The chain is built from TRBV29-1 and TRBJ1-2; perhaps TRBD1 as D (5 bases). The CDR3 is 14 amino acids. Looked up from germline, CDR1 is SQVTM and CDR2 is ANQGSEA. V was shortened by 4 bases and J by 4 bases, with 16 bases between the two germline ends. CDR3 DNA: TGCAGCGTTGCTCAGGGAGGTGTTGGCTATGGCTACACCTTC. As protein: CSVAQGGVGYGYTF.

The CDR3 DNA reads as TGTGCCAGCAGCGTAGGCGAGGAATGGTACACTGAAGCTTTCTTT. Its protein product is CASSVGEEWYTEAFF. This chain joins TRBV9 and TRBJ1-1; no clear D. V was shortened by 0 bases and J by 3 bases, with 12 bases between the two germline ends. The CDR3 extends over 15 amino acids. The germline V gene has CDR1 SGDLS and CDR2 YYNGEE.

The chain couples TRBV7-2 to TRBJ2-2, with TRBD1 as a possible D gene (6 bases). The CDR3 has 14 amino acids. Looked up from germline, CDR1 is SGHTA and CDR2 is FQGNSA. Trimming cost V 5 bases and J 3 bases, with 10 bases left between them. CDR3 DNA: TGTGCCAGCAGCCAGCGACAGGACACCGGGGAGCTGTTTTTT. This codes for CASSQRQDTGELFF.

The chain employs TRBV7-6 and TRBJ2-5, with D hard to call. The germline V gene has CDR1 SGHVS and CDR2 FNYEAQ. This CDR3 is built from 13 residues. V lost 3 bases to trimming and J lost 2 bases, with 7 bases between them. As DNA, the CDR3 is TGTGCCAGCAGCTTTATCGAGCAAGAGACCCAGTACTTC. Translation: CASSFIEQETQYF.

The chain joins TRBV4-1 to TRBJ2-1; 10 nucleotides agree with TRBD2. The CDR3 is made up of 16 amino acids. Germline CDR1 MGHRA, CDR2 YSYEKL. Losses at the gene ends were 1 base for V and 4 bases for J; bases not matched to a gene: 4. The DNA of the CDR3 is TGCGCCAGCAGCCAAGTAGCTAGCGGGGGTTACAATGAGCAGTTCTTC. Amino acids: CASSQVASGGYNEQFF.

This clone was observed a few times. This chain uses TRBV11-2 with TRBJ1-6; TRBD1 matches at 7 bases. Germline loops: CDR1 SGHAT, CDR2 FQNNGV. Losses at the gene ends were 5 bases for V and 9 bases for J; bases not matched to a gene: 7. The CDR3 length is 14 residues. The CDR3 sequence: CASSETGNSSPLHF. The CDR3, as DNA: TGTGCCAGCAGCGAGACAGGGAATAGTTCACCCCTCCACTTT.

The gene calls are TRBV7-8 and TRBJ2-1, with D tentatively TRBD2 (5 bases). V was clipped by 1 base and J by 2 bases, with 12 bases between them. The CDR3 extends over 16 amino acids. Germline assignment: CDR1 SGHVS and CDR2 FQNEAQ. The CDR3 coding sequence is TGTGCCAGCAGCTTAGTAAGGACTGACCCCTACAATGAGCAGTTCTTC. Amino acid sequence: CASSLVRTDPYNEQFF. Looking up the rest from reference TRBV7-8 and TRBJ2-1 gives the full variable domain: GAGVSQSPRYKVAKRGQDVALRCDPISGHVSLFWYQQALGQGPEFLTYFQNEAQLDKSGLPSDRFFAERPEGSVSTLKIQRTQQEDSAVYLCASSLVRTDPYNEQFFGPGTRLTVL.

The J gene is TRBJ2-1, the V gene TRBV5-5, with TRBD2 matching 9 bases. V lost 4 bases to trimming and J lost 8 bases; unmatched junction nucleotides: 10. The CDR3 is 15 residues long. The V gene's germline CDR1 is SGHKS and CDR2 YYEKEE (reference sequence). CDR3: CASSATGTSIHEQFF. The CDR3 DNA is TGTGCCAGCAGCGCCACCGGGACTAGCATCCATGAGCAGTTCTTC. The full variable domain, its missing parts supplied by reference TRBV5-5 and TRBJ2-1, is DAGVTQSPTHLIKTRGQQVTLRCSPISGHKSVSWYQQVLGQGPQFIFQYYEKEERGRGNFPDRFSARQFPNYSSELNVNALLLGDSALYLCASSATGTSIHEQFFGPGTRLTVL.

This clone was recorded a few times. The genes are TRBV12-3 or TRBV12-4 and TRBJ1-1, with 7 bases fitting TRBD1. Trimming removed 5 bases from V and 6 bases from J; junction bases left unmatched: 6. The CDR3 is 13 residues long. The CDR3 nucleotides are TGTGCCAGCAGTGAACAGGGGTACCCTGAAGCTTTCTTT. Its protein product is CASSEQGYPEAFF.

The chain has TRBV6-2 or TRBV6-3 and TRBJ1-1; D not certain. V lost 2 bases to trimming and J lost 6 bases, with 13 bases between them. Germline assignment: CDR1 MNHEY and CDR2 SVGEGT. The length of the CDR3 is 14 residues. CDR3 region: CASSYPDEASEAFF. DNA of the CDR3: TGTGCCAGCAGTTACCCCGATGAGGCTTCTGAAGCTTTCTTT.

The gene calls are TRBV7-7 and TRBJ2-1, with no clear D. Germline CDR1 SSHAT, CDR2 FNYEAQ (reference sequence). The CDR3 contains 13 residues. V dropped 0 bases and J dropped 10 bases, with 10 bases sitting between them. The CDR3 sequence: CASSLAHAMEQFF. In DNA form, the CDR3 reads TGTGCCAGCAGCTTAGCGCACGCTATGGAGCAGTTCTTC.

The CDR3 coding sequence is TGTGCCAGCAGCCCACTGACTTCAACTTATACGCAGTATTTT. Amino acid sequence: CASSPLTSTYTQYF. The J gene is TRBJ2-3, the V gene TRBV7-2; D not resolved. This CDR3 has 14 amino acids. Trimming left V 5 bases short and J 7 bases short, with 16 bases between. The germline gives CDR1 SGHTA, CDR2 FQGNSA.

The chain employs TRBV7-8 and TRBJ2-7, with TRBD1 matching 7 bases. With 4 bases clipped from V and 4 bases from J, the junction kept 7 bases outside the gene matches. The germline V gene has CDR1 SGHVS and CDR2 FQNEAQ. The CDR3 sequence is 14 residues long. The CDR3 coding sequence is TGTGCCAGCAGCTCCTGGGGACAGTCGTACGAGCAGTACTTC. As protein: CASSSWGQSYEQYF.

The CDR3 DNA reads as TGCGCCAGCAGCTTCCGACTAGCGGGAGGGAACACCGGGGAGCTGTTTTTT. This codes for CASSFRLAGGNTGELFF. The rearrangement joins TRBV5-1 to TRBJ2-2; 13 bases map to TRBD2. The length of the CDR3 is 17 residues. CDR1 and CDR2 (germline): SGHRS, YFSETQ. The J segment lost 1 base and the V segment lost 2 bases, leaving 2 bases of the junction unmatched.